This T cell receptor (beta chain) was identified during a study of cytomegalovirus exposure and HLA in healthy donors. Study-level information: Most genotyped donors, approximately 81% of 300 to 400, had Caucasian-associated genetic ancestry. Notes on the study in general: In a later analysis, TCR beta V- and J-gene trimming showed a link to a missense DCLRE1C variant. Rare TCR sequences dominated, though some public TCRs recurred in many donors. Researchers left out some V segments, among them TRBV6-2 and TRBV6-3, as indistinguishable.

Amplification used 60 Vbeta primers and 13 Jbeta primers. The repertoire was sequenced with immunoSEQ multiplex PCR; TCRdb's copy has only in-frame clones and lacks some. The sample carries under 130,000 clones, 15% recorded once. Comment on this clone: Antigen: not known.

The V gene's germline CDR1 is MGHRA and CDR2 YSYEKL. The CDR3 runs to 17 residues. Losses at the gene ends were 0 bases for V and 4 bases for J; bases not matched to a gene: 7. Sequencing input: PBMCs. The genes are TRBV4-1 and TRBJ2-3, with 10 bases lining up with TRBD2. This TCR was recovered from a female donor in good health and CMV-seronegative. The CDR3 sequence: CASSQELTSGEADTQYF. CDR3 sequence (DNA): TGCGCCAGCAGCCAAGAATTAACTAGCGGGGAGGCAGATACGCAGTATTTT.